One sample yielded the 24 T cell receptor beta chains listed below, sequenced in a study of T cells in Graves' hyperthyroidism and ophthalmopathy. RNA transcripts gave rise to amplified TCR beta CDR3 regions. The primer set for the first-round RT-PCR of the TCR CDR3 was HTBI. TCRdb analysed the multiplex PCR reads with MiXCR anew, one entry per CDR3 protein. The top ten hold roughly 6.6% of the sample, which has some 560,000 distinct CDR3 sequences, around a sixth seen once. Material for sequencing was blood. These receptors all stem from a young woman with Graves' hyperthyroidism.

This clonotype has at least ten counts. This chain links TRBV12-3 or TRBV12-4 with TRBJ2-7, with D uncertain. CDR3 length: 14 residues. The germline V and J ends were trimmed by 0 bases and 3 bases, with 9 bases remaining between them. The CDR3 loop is CASSLAPQNYEQYF. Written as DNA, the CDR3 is TGTGCCAGCAGTTTAGCTCCGCAGAACTACGAGCAGTACTTC.

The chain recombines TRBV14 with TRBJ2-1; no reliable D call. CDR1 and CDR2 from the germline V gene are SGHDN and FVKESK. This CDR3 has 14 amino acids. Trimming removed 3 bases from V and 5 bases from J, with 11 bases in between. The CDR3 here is CASSHLVIDNEQFF. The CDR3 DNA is TGTGCCAGCAGCCACTTAGTAATAGACAATGAGCAGTTCTTC.

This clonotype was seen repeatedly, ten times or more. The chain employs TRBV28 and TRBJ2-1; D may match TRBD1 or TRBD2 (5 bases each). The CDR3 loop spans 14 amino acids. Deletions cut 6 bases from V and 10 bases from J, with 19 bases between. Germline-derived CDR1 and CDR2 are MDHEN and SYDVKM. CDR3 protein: CASSERGPGREQFF. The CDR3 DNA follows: TGTGCCAGCAGCGAGAGAGGGCCGGGGCGGGAGCAGTTCTTC.

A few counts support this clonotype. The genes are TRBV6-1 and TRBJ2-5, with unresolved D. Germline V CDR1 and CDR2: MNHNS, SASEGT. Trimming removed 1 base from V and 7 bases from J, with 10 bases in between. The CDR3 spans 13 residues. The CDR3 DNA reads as TGTGCCAGCAGTGAAGAGGGCCGGGTGACCCAGTACTTC. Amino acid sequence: CASSEEGRVTQYF.

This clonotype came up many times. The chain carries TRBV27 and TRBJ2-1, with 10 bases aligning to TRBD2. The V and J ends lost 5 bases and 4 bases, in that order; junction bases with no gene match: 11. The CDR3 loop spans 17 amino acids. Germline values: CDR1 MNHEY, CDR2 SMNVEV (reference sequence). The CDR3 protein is CASSSSRKLAGYNEQFF. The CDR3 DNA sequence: TGTGCCAGCAGTAGTAGTAGGAAACTAGCGGGATACAATGAGCAGTTCTTC.

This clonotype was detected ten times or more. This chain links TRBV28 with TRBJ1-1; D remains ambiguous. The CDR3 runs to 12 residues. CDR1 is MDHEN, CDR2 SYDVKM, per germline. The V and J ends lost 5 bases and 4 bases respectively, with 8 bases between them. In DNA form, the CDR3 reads TGTGCCAGCAGTGTTAAAGGCACTGAAGCTTTCTTT. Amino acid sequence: CASSVKGTEAFF.

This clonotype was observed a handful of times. CDR3 sequence (DNA): TGTGCCAGCAGTTTCAGTGCTCGGGGCTACACCTTC. This codes for CASSFSARGYTF. The chain has TRBV12-3 or TRBV12-4 and TRBJ1-2; D ambiguous. The V gene lost 3 bases and the J gene lost 8 bases, with 10 bases spanning the gap. The CDR3 has 12 residues.

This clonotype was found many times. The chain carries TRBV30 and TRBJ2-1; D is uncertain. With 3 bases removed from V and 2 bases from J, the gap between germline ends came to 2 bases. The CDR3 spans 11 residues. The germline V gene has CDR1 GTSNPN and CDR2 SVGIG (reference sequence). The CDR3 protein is CAWRPYNEQFF. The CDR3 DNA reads TGTGCCTGGAGGCCCTACAATGAGCAGTTCTTC.

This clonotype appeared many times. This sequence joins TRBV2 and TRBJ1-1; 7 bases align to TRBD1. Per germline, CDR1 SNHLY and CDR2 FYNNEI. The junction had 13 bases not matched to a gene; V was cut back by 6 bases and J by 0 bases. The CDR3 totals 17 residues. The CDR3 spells CASRVFTGTAMNTEAFF. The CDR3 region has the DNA TGTGCCAGCAGAGTATTTACCGGGACAGCCATGAACACTGAAGCTTTCTTT.

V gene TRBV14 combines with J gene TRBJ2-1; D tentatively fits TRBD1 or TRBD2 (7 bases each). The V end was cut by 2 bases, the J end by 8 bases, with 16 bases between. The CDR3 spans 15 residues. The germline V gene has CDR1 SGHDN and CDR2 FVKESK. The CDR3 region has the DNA TGTGCCAGCAGCCAATTGGCCCCAGGGGGGGATGAGCAGTTCTTC. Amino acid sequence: CASSQLAPGGDEQFF.

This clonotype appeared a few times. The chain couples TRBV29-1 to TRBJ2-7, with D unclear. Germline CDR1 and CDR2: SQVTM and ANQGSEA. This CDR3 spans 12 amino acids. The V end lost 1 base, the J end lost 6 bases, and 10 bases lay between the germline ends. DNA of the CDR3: TGCAGCGTTGAAGTTCGAGGACGCGAGCAGTACTTC. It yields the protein CSVEVRGREQYF.

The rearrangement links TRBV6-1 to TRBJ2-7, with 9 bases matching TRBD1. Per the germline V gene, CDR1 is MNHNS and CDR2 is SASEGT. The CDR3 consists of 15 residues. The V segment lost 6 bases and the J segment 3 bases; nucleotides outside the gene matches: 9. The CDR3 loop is CASSPGTGPYYEQYF. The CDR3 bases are TGTGCCAGCAGCCCCGGGACAGGGCCATACTACGAGCAGTACTTC.

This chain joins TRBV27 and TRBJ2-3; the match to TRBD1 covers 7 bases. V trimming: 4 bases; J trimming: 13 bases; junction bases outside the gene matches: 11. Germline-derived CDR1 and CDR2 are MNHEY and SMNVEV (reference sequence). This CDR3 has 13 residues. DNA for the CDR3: TGTGCCAGCAGTTACTCGAAACAGGGGAACGAGTATTTT. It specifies CASSYSKQGNEYF.

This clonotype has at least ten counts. The CDR3 nucleotides read TGTGCCAGCAGTCTAGAGCCCACTTGGGGGAGAGCGTCCTACGAGCAGTACTTC. Its protein is CASSLEPTWGRASYEQYF. This chain links TRBV12-3 or TRBV12-4 with TRBJ2-7; D is tentatively TRBD1 or TRBD2 (5 bases each). The CDR3 has 18 residues. V dropped 5 bases and J dropped 1 base, with 24 bases sitting between them.

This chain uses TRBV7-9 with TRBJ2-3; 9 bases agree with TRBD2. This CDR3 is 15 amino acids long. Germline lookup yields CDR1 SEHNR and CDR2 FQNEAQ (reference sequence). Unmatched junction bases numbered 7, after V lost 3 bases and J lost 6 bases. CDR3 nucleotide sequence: TGTGCCAGCAGCTTTGGACTAGCGAGCTCGGATACGCAGTATTTT. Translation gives CASSFGLASSDTQYF.

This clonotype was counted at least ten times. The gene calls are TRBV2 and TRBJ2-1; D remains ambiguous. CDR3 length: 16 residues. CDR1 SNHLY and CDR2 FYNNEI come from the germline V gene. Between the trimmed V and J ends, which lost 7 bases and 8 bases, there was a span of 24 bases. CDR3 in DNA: TGTGCCAGCACGGAAGTCCGAGCGCGCCGCATCTATGAGCAGTTCTTC. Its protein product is CASTEVRARRIYEQFF.

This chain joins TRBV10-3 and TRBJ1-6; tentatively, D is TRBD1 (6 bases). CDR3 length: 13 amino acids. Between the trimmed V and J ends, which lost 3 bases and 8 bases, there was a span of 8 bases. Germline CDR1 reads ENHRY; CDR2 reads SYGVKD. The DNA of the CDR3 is TGTGCCATCAGTGAAAACAGGGATTCACCCCTCCACTTT. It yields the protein CAISENRDSPLHF.

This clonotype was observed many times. This chain's CDR3 is CASSQLATRFPYEQYF. The CDR3 nucleotides read TGTGCCAGCAGCCAACTTGCCACACGATTCCCATACGAGCAGTACTTC. The V and J genes are TRBV3-1 and TRBJ2-7; D call uncertain. The CDR3 totals 16 residues. The V gene lost 2 bases and the J gene lost 4 bases, with 18 bases spanning the gap. Germline V lookup: CDR1 LGHDT, CDR2 YNNKEL (reference sequence).

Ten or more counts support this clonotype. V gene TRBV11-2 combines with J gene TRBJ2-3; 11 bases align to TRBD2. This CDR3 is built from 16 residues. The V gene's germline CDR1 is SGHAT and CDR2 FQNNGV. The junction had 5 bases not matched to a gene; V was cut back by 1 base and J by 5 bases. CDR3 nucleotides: TGTGCCAGCAGCTTAGCCTTAGCGGGAGGGATAGATACGCAGTATTTT. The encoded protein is CASSLALAGGIDTQYF.

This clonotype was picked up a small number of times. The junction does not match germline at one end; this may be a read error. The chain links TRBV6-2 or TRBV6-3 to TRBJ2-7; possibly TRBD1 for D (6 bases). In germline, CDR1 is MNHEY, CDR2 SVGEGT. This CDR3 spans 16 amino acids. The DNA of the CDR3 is TGTGCCAGCAGTTACAGTTCGGCAGGGGCTGCGAGGGAGCGGTACTTC. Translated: CASSYSSAGAARERYF.

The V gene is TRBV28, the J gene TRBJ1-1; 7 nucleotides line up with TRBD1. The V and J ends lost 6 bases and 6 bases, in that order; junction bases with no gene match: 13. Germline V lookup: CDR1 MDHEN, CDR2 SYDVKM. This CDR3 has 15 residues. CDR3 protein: CASSYLDREGSEAFF. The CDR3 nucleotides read TGTGCCAGCAGCTACCTCGACAGGGAAGGGTCTGAAGCTTTCTTT.

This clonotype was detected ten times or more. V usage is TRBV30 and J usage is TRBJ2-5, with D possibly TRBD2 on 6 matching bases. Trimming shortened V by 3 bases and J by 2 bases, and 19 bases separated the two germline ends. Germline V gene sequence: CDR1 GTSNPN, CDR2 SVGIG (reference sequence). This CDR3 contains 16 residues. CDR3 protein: CAWRRYGRTGQETQYF. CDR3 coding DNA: TGTGCCTGGAGAAGGTACGGGAGAACTGGGCAAGAGACCCAGTACTTC.

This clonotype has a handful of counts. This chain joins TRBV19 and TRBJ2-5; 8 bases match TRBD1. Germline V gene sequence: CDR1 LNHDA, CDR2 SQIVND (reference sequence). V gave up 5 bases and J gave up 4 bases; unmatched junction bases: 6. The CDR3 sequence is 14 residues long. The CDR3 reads CASSAAGGGETQYF. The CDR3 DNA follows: TGTGCCAGTAGTGCTGCAGGGGGCGGAGAGACCCAGTACTTC.

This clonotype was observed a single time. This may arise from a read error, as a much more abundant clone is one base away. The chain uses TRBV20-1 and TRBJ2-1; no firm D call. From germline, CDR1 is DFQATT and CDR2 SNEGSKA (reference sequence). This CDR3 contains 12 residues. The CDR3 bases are TGCAGTGCTCGAGAGATTTACAATGGGCAGTTCTTC. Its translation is CSAREIYNGQFF.